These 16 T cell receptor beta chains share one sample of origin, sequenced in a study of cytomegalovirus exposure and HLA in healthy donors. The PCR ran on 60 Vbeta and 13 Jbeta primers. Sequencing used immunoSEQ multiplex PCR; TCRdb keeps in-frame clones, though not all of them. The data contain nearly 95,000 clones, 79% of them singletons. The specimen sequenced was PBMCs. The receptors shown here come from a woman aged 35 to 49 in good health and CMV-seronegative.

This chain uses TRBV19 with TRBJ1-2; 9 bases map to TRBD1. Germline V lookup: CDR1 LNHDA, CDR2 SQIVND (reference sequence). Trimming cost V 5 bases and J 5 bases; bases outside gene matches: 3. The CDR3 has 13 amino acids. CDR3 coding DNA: TGTGCCAGTAGTCGGACAGGGGCTTATGGCTACACCTTC. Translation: CASSRTGAYGYTF.

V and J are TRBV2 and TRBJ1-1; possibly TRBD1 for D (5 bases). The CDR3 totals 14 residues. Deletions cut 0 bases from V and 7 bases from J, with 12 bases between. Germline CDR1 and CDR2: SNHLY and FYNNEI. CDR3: CASSEAWMGLEAFF. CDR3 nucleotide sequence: TGTGCCAGCAGTGAAGCTTGGATGGGGCTTGAAGCTTTCTTT. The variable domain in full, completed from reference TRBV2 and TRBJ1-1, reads EPEVTQTPSHQVTQMGQEVILRCVPISNHLYFYWYRQILGQKVEFLVSFYNNEISEKSEIFDDQFSVERPDGSNFTLKIRSTKLEDSAMYFCASSEAWMGLEAFFGQGTRLTVV.

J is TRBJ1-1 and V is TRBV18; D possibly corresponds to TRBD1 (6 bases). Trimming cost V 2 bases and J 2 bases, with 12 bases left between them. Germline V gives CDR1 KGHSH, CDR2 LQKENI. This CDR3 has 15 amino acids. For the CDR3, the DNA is TGTGCCAGCTCACCATGGACAGCGGTTAACACTGAAGCTTTCTTT. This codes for CASSPWTAVNTEAFF.

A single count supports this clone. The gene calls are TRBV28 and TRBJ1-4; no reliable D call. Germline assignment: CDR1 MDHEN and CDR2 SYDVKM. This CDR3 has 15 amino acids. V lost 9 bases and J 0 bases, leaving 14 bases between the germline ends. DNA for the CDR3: TGTGCCAGTAGGCCCCCGGGGACAACTAATGAAAAACTGTTTTTT. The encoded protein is CASRPPGTTNEKLFF.

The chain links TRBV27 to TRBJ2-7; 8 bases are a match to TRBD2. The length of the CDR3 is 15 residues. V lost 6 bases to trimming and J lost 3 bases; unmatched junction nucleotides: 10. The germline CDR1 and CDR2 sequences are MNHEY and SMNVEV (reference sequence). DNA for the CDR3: TGTGCCAGCAGCACGGTGAGCGGGGGATTCTACGAGCAGTACTTC. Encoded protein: CASSTVSGGFYEQYF.

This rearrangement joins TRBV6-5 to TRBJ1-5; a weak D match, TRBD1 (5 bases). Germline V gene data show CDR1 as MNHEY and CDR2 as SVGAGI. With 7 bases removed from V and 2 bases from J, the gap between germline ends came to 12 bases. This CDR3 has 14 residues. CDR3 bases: TGTGCCAGCAAGGAGCAGGGCGGCAATCAGCCCCAGCATTTT. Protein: CASKEQGGNQPQHF.

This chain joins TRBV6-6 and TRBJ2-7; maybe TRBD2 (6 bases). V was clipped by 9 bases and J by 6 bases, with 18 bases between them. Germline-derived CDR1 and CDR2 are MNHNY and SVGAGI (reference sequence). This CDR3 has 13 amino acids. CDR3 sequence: CASLAGRLSEQYF. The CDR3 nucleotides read TGTGCCAGTTTGGCGGGACGGCTTTCCGAGCAGTACTTC.

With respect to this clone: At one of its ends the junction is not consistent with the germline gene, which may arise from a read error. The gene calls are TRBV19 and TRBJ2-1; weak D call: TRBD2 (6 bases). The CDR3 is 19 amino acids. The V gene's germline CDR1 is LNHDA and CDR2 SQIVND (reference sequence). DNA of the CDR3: TGTGCCAGTAGTATAGATGGTAGCGGAGGAAAAGGGGCGGTCAATAAGCAGTTCTTC. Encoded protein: CASSIDGSGGKGAVNKQFF.

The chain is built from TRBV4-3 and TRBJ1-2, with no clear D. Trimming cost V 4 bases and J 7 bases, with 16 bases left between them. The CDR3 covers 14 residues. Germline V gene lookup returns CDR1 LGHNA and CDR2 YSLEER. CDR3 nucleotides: TGCGCCAGCAGCCTAAAGGCCGGGTCCGGTGGCTACACCTTC. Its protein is CASSLKAGSGGYTF.

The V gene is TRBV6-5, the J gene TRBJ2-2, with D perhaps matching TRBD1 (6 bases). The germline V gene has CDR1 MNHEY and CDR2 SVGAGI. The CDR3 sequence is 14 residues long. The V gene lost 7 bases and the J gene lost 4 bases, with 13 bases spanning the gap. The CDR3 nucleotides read TGTGCCAGCAACTACAGGGCTGGCACCGGGGAGCTGTTTTTT. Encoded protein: CASNYRAGTGELFF.

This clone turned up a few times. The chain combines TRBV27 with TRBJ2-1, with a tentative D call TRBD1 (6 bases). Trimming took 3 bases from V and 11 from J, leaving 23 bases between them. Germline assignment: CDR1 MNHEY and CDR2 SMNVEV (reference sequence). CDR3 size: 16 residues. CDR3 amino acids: CASSLKPGVAASKQFF. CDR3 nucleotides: TGTGCCAGCAGTTTGAAACCAGGGGTTGCCGCAAGTAAGCAGTTCTTC.

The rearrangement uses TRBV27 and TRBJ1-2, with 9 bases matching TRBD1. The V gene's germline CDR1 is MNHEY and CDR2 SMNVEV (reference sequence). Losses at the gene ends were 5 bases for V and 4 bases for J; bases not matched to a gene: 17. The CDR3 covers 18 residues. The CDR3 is CASSPSGLPGQGLYGYTF. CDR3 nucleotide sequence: TGTGCCAGCAGTCCCAGTGGGCTGCCGGGACAGGGTCTCTATGGCTACACCTTC.

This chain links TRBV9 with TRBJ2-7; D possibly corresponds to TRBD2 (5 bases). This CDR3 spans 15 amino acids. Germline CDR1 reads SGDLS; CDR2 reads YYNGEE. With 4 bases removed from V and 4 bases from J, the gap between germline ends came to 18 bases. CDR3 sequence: CASSPDHGKLYEQYF. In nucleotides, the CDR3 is TGTGCCAGCAGCCCCGACCACGGGAAACTGTACGAGCAGTACTTC.

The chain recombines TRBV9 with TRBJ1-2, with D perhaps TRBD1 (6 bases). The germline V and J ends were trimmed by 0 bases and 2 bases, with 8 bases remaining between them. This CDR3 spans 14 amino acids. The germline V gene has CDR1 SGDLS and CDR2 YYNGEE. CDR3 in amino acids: CASSVDRANYGYTF. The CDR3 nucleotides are TGTGCCAGCAGCGTAGACAGGGCCAACTATGGCTACACCTTC.

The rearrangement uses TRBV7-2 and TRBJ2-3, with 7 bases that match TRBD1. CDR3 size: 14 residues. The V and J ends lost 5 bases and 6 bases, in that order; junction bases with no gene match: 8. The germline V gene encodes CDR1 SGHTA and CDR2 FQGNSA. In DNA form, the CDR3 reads TGTGCCAGCAGCCTAGGGGGCAGGTCGGATACGCAGTATTTT. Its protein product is CASSLGGRSDTQYF.

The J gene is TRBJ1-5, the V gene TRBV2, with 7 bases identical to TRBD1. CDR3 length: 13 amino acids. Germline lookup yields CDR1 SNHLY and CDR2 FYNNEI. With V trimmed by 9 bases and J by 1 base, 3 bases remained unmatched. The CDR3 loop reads CASGTESNQPQHF. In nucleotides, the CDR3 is TGTGCCAGTGGGACAGAAAGCAATCAGCCCCAGCATTTT.